This TCR beta chain was identified during a study of blood T cell repertoires in COVID-19. On the study more broadly: T cells, B-cell-depleted T cells, or PBMCs supplied cDNA or gDNA.

This CDR3 comprises 14 residues. As processed by the authors: Amplified reference gene primers provided the basis for estimating nucleated cell counts. Measured with immunoSEQ multiplex PCR; TCRdb has only the in-frame clones, and not every one. V and J calls and clone size follow that table, whereas D and trimming were derived from the DNA. The repertoire holds approximately 93,000 clones, 87% seen once, with 1.1% in the top ten. The source of this sequence is a human donor in a cohort sampled during active COVID-19. Material: peripheral blood. This chain uses TRBV21-1 with TRBJ2-2; the table's D call TRBD2 went unverified against the DNA. TRBV21-1 is termed a pseudogene. The CDR3, as DNA: TGTGCCAGCTTCTGGCGGGAGACTACCGGGGAGCTGTTTTTT. Amino acids: CASFWRETTGELFF.